Listed here are 10 T cell receptor beta chains from one sample, sequenced in a study of beta chain features in type 1 diabetes. Findings of the study overall: TCRB CDR3 length was moderately but significantly reduced in all four CD4+ subsets of Type 1 diabetes patients.

The study reverse transcribed the entire isolated RNA, so it sequenced expressed TCRB transcripts. Generated by immunoSEQ multiplex PCR, the TCRdb table keeps only in-frame clones and is missing some. Of some 350,000 clones listed, approximately 13% are singletons. The antigens for these receptors are not known. The sequenced material came from naive CD4+ T cells from blood. These receptors all come from a woman aged 18 to 35 with type 1 diabetes.

This clone was seen a handful of times. The chain links TRBV4-2 to TRBJ2-7, with 7 bases that match TRBD2. This CDR3 is built from 16 residues. The V gene's germline CDR1 is LGHNA and CDR2 YNFKEQ. V lost 0 bases to trimming and J lost 3 bases; unmatched junction nucleotides: 8. The CDR3 DNA reads as TGTGCCAGCAGCCAAGAAGCCCAGCGGGGAAACTACGAGCAGTACTTC. Amino acids: CASSQEAQRGNYEQYF.

The chain uses TRBV10-3 and TRBJ2-2; D perhaps matches TRBD1 (6 bases). Germline V CDR1 and CDR2: ENHRY, SYGVKD. V gave up 7 bases and J gave up 5 bases, with 14 bases separating them. The CDR3 is made up of 14 amino acids. The CDR3 loop is CAIKRIGQTGELFF. As DNA, the CDR3 is TGTGCCATCAAACGGATTGGACAGACCGGGGAGCTGTTTTTT.

This clone was recorded a few times. This chain joins TRBV18 and TRBJ1-1; a weak D match, TRBD1 (6 bases). This CDR3 contains 14 residues. The V gene lost 6 bases and the J gene lost 1 base, with 12 bases spanning the gap. Germline values: CDR1 KGHSH, CDR2 LQKENI. CDR3 sequence reads: CASSDRTANTEAFF. The CDR3 coding sequence is TGTGCCAGCTCGGATCGGACAGCGAACACTGAAGCTTTCTTT.

This sequence joins TRBV30 and TRBJ2-5; possibly TRBD1 for D (5 bases). The length of the CDR3 is 11 residues. CDR1 is GTSNPN, CDR2 SVGIG, per germline (reference sequence). Trimming took off 4 bases at V and 5 bases at J, with 8 bases between the two ends. Here the CDR3 DNA reads TGTGCCTGGATCAAGGGGGAGACCCAGTACTTC. It yields the protein CAWIKGETQYF.

This rearrangement joins TRBV2 to TRBJ2-5; TRBD1 agrees at 7 bases. This CDR3 spans 13 amino acids. Germline trimming cut 7 bases from V and 2 bases from J; bases unmatched to any gene: 4. The V gene's germline CDR1 is SNHLY and CDR2 FYNNEI. CDR3: CASNRDSQETQYF. The CDR3 bases are TGTGCCAGCAACCGGGACAGTCAAGAGACCCAGTACTTC. The whole variable domain, filled in from reference TRBV2 and TRBJ2-5, reads EPEVTQTPSHQVTQMGQEVILRCVPISNHLYFYWYRQILGQKVEFLVSFYNNEISEKSEIFDDQFSVERPDGSNFTLKIRSTKLEDSAMYFCASNRDSQETQYFGPGTRLLVL.

Concerning this clone itself: Other nucleotide sequences in the sample specify the same CDR3. V gene TRBV18 combines with J gene TRBJ1-1; D gene unclear. Germline V lookup: CDR1 KGHSH, CDR2 LQKENI. The ends were cut back, 6 bases at V and 1 base at J, with 9 bases in the middle. This CDR3 has 13 amino acids. For the CDR3, the DNA is TGTGCCAGCTCCCCTAGCGGGAACACTGAAGCTTTCTTT. This codes for CASSPSGNTEAFF.

The chain recombines TRBV9 with TRBJ1-3; D is undetermined. CDR1 is SGDLS and CDR2 is YYNGEE in the germline V gene. V was clipped by 0 bases and J by 0 bases, with 10 bases between them. There are 16 residues in the CDR3. CDR3 coding DNA: TGTGCCAGCAGCGTAGCTGGCGGGTTCTCTGGAAACACCATATATTTT. Protein: CASSVAGGFSGNTIYF.

The CDR3 loop reads CASSSAPRGVYIQYF. As DNA, the CDR3 is TGTGCCAGCAGTTCCGCGCCCCGGGGGGTGTACATTCAGTACTTC. V is TRBV6-5 and J is TRBJ2-4, with 7 bases matching TRBD2. The length of the CDR3 is 15 residues. The V gene's germline CDR1 is MNHEY and CDR2 SVGAGI. Trimming removed 4 bases from V and 8 bases from J; junction bases left unmatched: 11.

The CDR3 spells CASSLEAGTGPYTF. DNA for the CDR3: TGTGCCAGCAGCTTAGAGGCCGGGACAGGACCCTACACCTTC. The rearrangement joins TRBV7-2 to TRBJ1-2; 8 nucleotides match TRBD1. CDR1 and CDR2 (germline): SGHTA, FQGNSA. This CDR3 region has 14 residues. J lost 10 bases, V lost 1 base, and 8 bases had no gene match.

The V and J genes are TRBV18 and TRBJ1-2; perhaps TRBD1 as D (6 bases). V lost 3 bases, J lost 5 bases, and 7 bases lay in between. The CDR3 loop spans 12 amino acids. Looked up from germline, CDR1 is KGHSH and CDR2 is LQKENI. The CDR3 DNA reads TGTGCCAGCTCACCGACAGGTTATGGCTACACCTTC. This sequence encodes CASSPTGYGYTF.